This entry lists 29 T cell receptor beta chains sequenced from one sample in a study of T cell responses to AZD1222 COVID-19 vaccine. Clones were read by immunoSEQ multiplex PCR, and TCRdb kept only the in-frame ones, dropping some. The top ten clones hold about a sixth of a sample with more than 90,000 clones, more than 70% of them seen once. This specimen was peripheral blood, taken 28 days after the second AZD1222 dose. The source is an adult who received the AZD1222 COVID-19 vaccine.

V usage is TRBV7-2 and J usage is TRBJ1-2, with D unclear. CDR1 and CDR2 (germline): SGHTA, FQGNSA. The CDR3 is 13 amino acids. The germline V and J ends were trimmed by 4 bases and 1 base, with 7 bases remaining between them. The CDR3: CASSSWDNYGYTF. Written as DNA, the CDR3 is TGTGCCAGCAGCTCCTGGGATAACTATGGCTACACCTTC.

For this clone: This same CDR3 is encoded by further DNA sequences in the sample. The chain links TRBV30 to TRBJ2-3; tentative D call: TRBD2 (5 bases). Germline CDR1 and CDR2: GTSNPN and SVGIG (reference sequence). CDR3 size: 15 residues. V was trimmed by 5 bases and J by 0 bases, leaving 15 bases between them. The CDR3 DNA reads as TGTGCCTGGTCCCTCGCGGGCGGTAGCACAGATACGCAGTATTTT. Translated, it gives CAWSLAGGSTDTQYF.

The genes are TRBV5-1 and TRBJ1-2; no clear D. CDR3 length equals 14 residues. Germline V lookup: CDR1 SGHRS, CDR2 YFSETQ. Trimming cost V 0 bases and J 4 bases, with 10 bases left between them. The CDR3 coding sequence is TGCGCCAGCAGCTTGGGTATAGAATTCTATGGCTACACCTTC. Residues: CASSLGIEFYGYTF.

J is TRBJ1-4 and V is TRBV28, with D possibly matching TRBD1 (5 bases). The CDR3 has 16 amino acids. CDR1 is MDHEN and CDR2 is SYDVKM in the germline V gene. Trimming took 6 bases from V and 5 from J, leaving 19 bases between them. CDR3 amino acids: CASRTLPGRKNEKLFF. The CDR3, as DNA: TGTGCCAGCAGGACACTCCCGGGACGGAAGAATGAAAAACTGTTTTTT.

The rearrangement links TRBV27 to TRBJ2-3, with D uncertain. The CDR3 has 12 residues. The germline V gene has CDR1 MNHEY and CDR2 SMNVEV (reference sequence). V shed 0 bases and J shed 4 bases, with 2 bases lying between them. Written as DNA, the CDR3 is TGTGCCAGCAGTTTATCGGCAGATACGCAGTATTTT. This translates into CASSLSADTQYF.

This clone has a handful of counts. The rearrangement uses TRBV5-4 and TRBJ2-7; D is unresolved. CDR3 length equals 17 residues. Trimming took off 0 bases at V and 1 base at J, with 17 bases between the two ends. The V gene's germline CDR1 is SGHNT and CDR2 YYREEE (reference sequence). This chain's CDR3 is CASSLVRGAQASYEQYF. The CDR3 nucleotides read TGTGCCAGCAGCTTGGTACGAGGTGCGCAGGCATCCTACGAGCAGTACTTC.

This clone is a singleton in its sample. The chain uses TRBV20-1 and TRBJ2-7; D is unresolved. The CDR3 extends over 11 amino acids. V was trimmed by 1 base and J by 4 bases, leaving 5 bases between them. Germline loops: CDR1 DFQATT, CDR2 SNEGSKA (reference sequence). The CDR3 sequence: CSARGPYEQYF. CDR3 bases: TGCAGTGCTAGAGGACCATACGAGCAGTACTTC.

The chain has TRBV14 and TRBJ2-7, with D tentatively TRBD2 (5 bases). Trimming removed 0 bases at V and 3 bases at J, with 21 bases between. Germline V CDR1 and CDR2: SGHDN, FVKESK. The CDR3 is 18 residues long. The CDR3 loop reads CASSQDSRPRGLNYEQYF. The CDR3 region has the DNA TGTGCCAGCAGCCAAGATAGTAGACCACGCGGGCTAAACTACGAGCAGTACTTC. The variable domain in full, with the rest retrieved from reference TRBV14 and TRBJ2-7, is EAGVTQFPSHSVIEKGQTVTLRCDPISGHDNLYWYRRVMGKEIKFLLHFVKESKQDESGMPNNRFLAERTGGTYSTLKVQPAELEDSGVYFCASSQDSRPRGLNYEQYFGPGTRLTVT.

The V gene is TRBV7-9, the J gene TRBJ2-2; D is undetermined. The ends were cut back, 8 bases at V and 5 bases at J, with 18 bases in the middle. Germline V gene data show CDR1 as SEHNR and CDR2 as FQNEAQ (reference sequence). This CDR3 is built from 15 residues. This CDR3 is CASPRTPWDTGELFF. For the CDR3, the DNA is TGTGCCAGCCCCCGCACACCCTGGGATACCGGGGAGCTGTTTTTT.

The table lists this clone with a count of one. The V call is TRBV28, the J call TRBJ1-2; tentatively, D is TRBD1 (6 bases). Germline CDR1 and CDR2: MDHEN and SYDVKM. This CDR3 is built from 13 residues. Trimming removed 4 bases at V and 8 bases at J, with 14 bases between. CDR3 in DNA: TGTGCCAGCAGTTCACCCTTTGGGGGCGGCTACACCTTC. It encodes CASSSPFGGGYTF.

This clone was seen a few times. The DNA for the CDR3 is TGCGCCAGCAGCGCGCCCAGGGGGGGTAGCGGGAGGCCCTACTACTACGAGCAGTACTTC. Translated: CASSAPRGGSGRPYYYEQYF. V gene TRBV5-1 combines with J gene TRBJ2-7, with 10 bases lining up with TRBD2. This CDR3 region has 20 residues. Germline V gene lookup returns CDR1 SGHRS and CDR2 YFSETQ. V dropped 4 bases and J dropped 3; count of bases not matched to a gene: 22.

V is TRBV5-1 and J is TRBJ2-1; 12 positions match TRBD2. The CDR3 sequence is 15 residues long. Germline V gene sequence: CDR1 SGHRS, CDR2 YFSETQ. Trimming took 4 bases from V and 5 from J; bases not matched to a gene: 4. CDR3 sequence reads: CASSGLAGIDNEQFF. As DNA, the CDR3 is TGCGCCAGCAGCGGACTAGCGGGAATAGACAATGAGCAGTTCTTC.

The genes are TRBV10-2 and TRBJ2-7; the match to TRBD2 covers 10 bases. Germline V gene lookup returns CDR1 WSHSY and CDR2 SAAADI. V gave up 6 bases and J gave up 3 bases; unmatched junction bases: 5. This CDR3 contains 14 residues. This CDR3 is CASSLAGGHYEQYF. Written as DNA, the CDR3 is TGCGCCAGCAGCTTAGCGGGAGGCCACTACGAGCAGTACTTC.

V and J are TRBV7-9 and TRBJ1-6; no clear D. Trimming shortened V by 7 bases and J by 6 bases, and 16 bases separated the two germline ends. The CDR3 has 15 residues. Germline CDR1 is SEHNR and CDR2 is FQNEAQ (reference sequence). CDR3 DNA: TGTGCCAGCACCTCTGCGGCCCTCGGTAATTCACCCCTCCACTTT. Residues: CASTSAALGNSPLHF.

This sequence joins TRBV18 and TRBJ1-2; a possible D gene is TRBD1 (5 bases). The germline CDR1 and CDR2 sequences are KGHSH and LQKENI. V gave up 3 bases and J gave up 0 bases, with 14 bases separating them. There are 16 residues in the CDR3. CDR3 loop: CASSPPGPIANYGYTF. CDR3 in DNA: TGTGCCAGCTCACCTCCGGGACCGATAGCTAACTATGGCTACACCTTC.

The rearrangement links TRBV21-1 to TRBJ2-7; the table's D call, TRBD2, has no DNA check behind it. TRBV21-1 is tagged as a pseudogene. The CDR3 is 12 residues long. The CDR3 bases are TGTGCCAGCAGCAAAGAGGGGGGGGAGCAGTACTTC. This gives the protein CASSKEGGEQYF.

This clone was detected only once. The chain employs TRBV19 and TRBJ1-2; TRBD1 matches 9 bases. Germline V gives CDR1 LNHDA, CDR2 SQIVND (reference sequence). The CDR3 runs 14 residues. With 3 bases clipped from V and 4 bases from J, the junction kept 3 bases outside the gene matches. The CDR3 nucleotides are TGTGCCAGTAGTATCCCGACAGGGGGCTATGGCTACACCTTC. This encodes CASSIPTGGYGYTF.

The V and J genes are TRBV12-3 or TRBV12-4 and TRBJ2-1, with D unresolved. The CDR3 consists of 13 residues. The V end lost 7 bases, the J end lost 1 base, and 8 bases lay between the germline ends. As DNA, the CDR3 is TGTGCCAGCACCCGGGTGTCCTACAATGAGCAGTTCTTC. Its translation: CASTRVSYNEQFF.

V usage is TRBV9 and J usage is TRBJ2-5; possibly TRBD2 for D (6 bases). The germline V gene has CDR1 SGDLS and CDR2 YYNGEE. Deletions cut 2 bases from V and 4 bases from J, with 15 bases between. The CDR3 spans 15 residues. Here the CDR3 reads CASSVSGLPGETQYF. The CDR3 nucleotides are TGTGCCAGCAGCGTCTCGGGACTTCCTGGAGAGACCCAGTACTTC.

The chain links TRBV6-5 to TRBJ1-1; no clear D gene. The CDR3 covers 13 residues. Trimming left V 2 bases short and J 7 bases short, with 11 bases between. Germline assignment: CDR1 MNHEY and CDR2 SVGAGI. The CDR3 DNA is TGTGCCAGCAGTTACCGGGAGGACGGTGAAGCTTTCTTT. It codes for CASSYREDGEAFF.

The CDR3 DNA reads TGTGCCAGCAGTTTTCGAGGATTTAACACAGATACGCAGTATTTT. This gives the protein CASSFRGFNTDTQYF. The chain combines TRBV27 with TRBJ2-3; D unclear. V gave up 3 bases and J gave up 2 bases, with 12 bases separating them. Germline-derived CDR1 and CDR2 are MNHEY and SMNVEV (reference sequence). The CDR3 is made up of 15 amino acids.

The CDR3 DNA sequence: TGTGCCAGCAGTTACGAGCCCTCCTACGAGCAGTACTTC. Encoded protein: CASSYEPSYEQYF. The rearrangement uses TRBV6-5 and TRBJ2-7; unclear D gene. This CDR3 region has 13 residues. The V and J ends lost 2 bases and 0 bases respectively, with 5 bases between them. In germline, CDR1 is MNHEY, CDR2 SVGAGI.

The chain carries TRBV4-1 and TRBJ2-2; TRBD2 aligns across 7 bases. The V gene's germline CDR1 is MGHRA and CDR2 YSYEKL. The CDR3 length is 15 residues. After removal of 7 bases from V and 0 bases from J, the junction contained 5 bases not matched to a gene. The CDR3 DNA sequence: TGCGCCAGCAAGAGAAGCGGGGCGAACACCGGGGAGCTGTTTTTT. Translation: CASKRSGANTGELFF.

Here the CDR3 DNA reads TGTGCCAGCAGCCAAGAGGGGGCAAGTAATTCACCCCTCCACTTT. This translates into CASSQEGASNSPLHF. This chain connects TRBV11-2 to TRBJ1-6; TRBD1 aligns across 7 bases. CDR1 and CDR2 (germline): SGHAT, FQNNGV. Losses at the gene ends were 5 bases for V and 6 bases for J; bases not matched to a gene: 7. This CDR3 contains 15 residues.

J is TRBJ2-2 and V is TRBV7-2; 7 bases agree with TRBD2. V lost 3 bases, J lost 3 bases, and 10 bases stayed unmatched. Germline CDR1 is SGHTA and CDR2 is FQGNSA. The CDR3 sequence is 17 residues long. The CDR3 bases are TGTGCCAGCAGCTTGACGTGGGGAGGGGTCGACACCGGGGAGCTGTTTTTT. Residues: CASSLTWGGVDTGELFF.

This clone was seen only once. This sequence joins TRBV29-1 and TRBJ1-2, with TRBD1 as a possible D gene (5 bases). CDR3 length: 13 residues. Trimming took off 8 bases at V and 10 bases at J, with 23 bases between the two ends. Germline values: CDR1 SQVTM, CDR2 ANQGSEA. This CDR3 reads CSIRGEGGTTYTF. CDR3 sequence (DNA): TGCAGCATCCGAGGGGAGGGAGGGACGACCTACACCTTC.

The rearrangement uses TRBV21-1 and TRBJ2-1; the table gives TRBD2 as D, unverified against the DNA. TRBV21-1 corresponds to a pseudogene. The CDR3 extends over 15 amino acids. The CDR3 protein is CAIPRLTPGIGEQFF. Here the CDR3 DNA reads TGTGCCATCCCGAGGCTAACGCCGGGAATAGGCGAGCAGTTCTTC.

V usage is TRBV5-6 and J usage is TRBJ1-4; D may be TRBD1 (5 bases). Per germline, CDR1 SGHDT and CDR2 YYEEEE. V was pared by 4 bases and J by 5 bases, with 9 bases between. The CDR3 contains 13 residues. The CDR3 loop reads CASSVDRNEKLFF. Here the CDR3 DNA reads TGTGCCAGCAGCGTCGACAGAAATGAAAAACTGTTTTTT.

The CDR3 protein is CASTSGSYNEQFF. The CDR3 DNA reads as TGTGCCAGCACTTCGGGCTCCTACAATGAGCAGTTCTTC. J is TRBJ2-1 and V is TRBV7-9; no definite D call. This CDR3 comprises 13 residues. V was shortened by 7 bases and J by 0 bases, with 7 bases between the two germline ends. Germline CDR1 SEHNR, CDR2 FQNEAQ (reference sequence).